This record covers a single T cell receptor beta chain. This record belongs to a study of T cell changes during pregnancy in multiple sclerosis. The CDR3 loop spans 19 amino acids. With 7 bases removed from V and 0 bases from J, the gap between germline ends came to 29 bases. Germline loops: CDR1 SGHRS, CDR2 YFSETQ. The assay was immunoSEQ multiplex PCR, and TCRdb's table has in-frame clones only and misses some. The sample shows about 40,000 clones, 90% of them seen only once. The sequence came from a female donor with multiple sclerosis, enrolled in a pregnancy study. V gene TRBV5-1 combines with J gene TRBJ2-7, with TRBD2 as a possible D gene (7 bases). The specimen was CD4+ T cells from peripheral blood mononuclear cells, collected in the third trimester of pregnancy. The CDR3 nucleotides are TGCGCCAGCTCTCCCGGACGGGGGGCCAGCGGATGGGGCTCCTACGAGCAGTACTTC. Translated, it gives CASSPGRGASGWGSYEQYF.